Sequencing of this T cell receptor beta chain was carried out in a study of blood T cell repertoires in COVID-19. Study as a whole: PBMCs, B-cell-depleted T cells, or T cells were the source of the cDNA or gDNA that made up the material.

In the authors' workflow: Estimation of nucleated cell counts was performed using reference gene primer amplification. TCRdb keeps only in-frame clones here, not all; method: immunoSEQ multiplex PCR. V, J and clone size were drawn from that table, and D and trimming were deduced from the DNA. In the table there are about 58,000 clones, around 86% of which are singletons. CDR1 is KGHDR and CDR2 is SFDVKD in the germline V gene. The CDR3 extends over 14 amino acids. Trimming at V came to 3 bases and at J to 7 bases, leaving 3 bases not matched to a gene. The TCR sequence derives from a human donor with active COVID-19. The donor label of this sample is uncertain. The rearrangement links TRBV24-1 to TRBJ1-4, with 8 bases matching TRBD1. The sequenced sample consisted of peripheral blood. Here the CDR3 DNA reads TGTGCCACCAGTGATAGGACAGGGTGTGAAAAACTGTTTTTT. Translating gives CATSDRTGCEKLFF.